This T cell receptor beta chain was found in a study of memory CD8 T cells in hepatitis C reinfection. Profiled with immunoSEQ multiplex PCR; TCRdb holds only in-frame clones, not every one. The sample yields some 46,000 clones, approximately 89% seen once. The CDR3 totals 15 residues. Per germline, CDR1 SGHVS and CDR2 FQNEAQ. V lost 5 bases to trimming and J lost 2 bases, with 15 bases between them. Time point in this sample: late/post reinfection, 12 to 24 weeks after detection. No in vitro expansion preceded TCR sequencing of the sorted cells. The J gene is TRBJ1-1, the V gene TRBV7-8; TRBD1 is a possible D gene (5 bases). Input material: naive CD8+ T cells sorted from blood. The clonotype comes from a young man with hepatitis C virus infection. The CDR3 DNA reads TGTGCCAGCAGCCACCTTGGGGGGGGAAACACTGAAGCTTTCTTT. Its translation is CASSHLGGGNTEAFF. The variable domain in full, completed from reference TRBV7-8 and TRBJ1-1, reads GAGVSQSPRYKVAKRGQDVALRCDPISGHVSLFWYQQALGQGPEFLTYFQNEAQLDKSGLPSDRFFAERPEGSVSTLKIQRTQQEDSAVYLCASSHLGGGNTEAFFGQGTRLTVV.